The source of this TCR beta chain is a study of T-cell memory formation after mild COVID-19. Study-wide background: TCR clusters were mostly confined to one donor each. Study results and limitations: Cross-reactive memory seemingly joined, as some responding clones were found in pre-infection memory. Clones that contracted from day 15 to 85 were balanced CD4/CD8, while later expanders leaned CD4+. Among CD4+ contracting clones, most were CM and EM, and CD8+ ones EMRA.

MiXCR was run by TCRdb on the 5' RACE reads, yielding one entry per CDR3 protein. The sample consists of 40,000 to 60,000 distinct CDR3 sequences, approximately 9% of them appearing once. Trimming removed 2 bases from V and 0 bases from J; junction bases left unmatched: 6. Germline values: CDR1 GTSNPN, CDR2 SVGIG (reference sequence). This CDR3 region has 16 residues. This clonotype was detected a few times. Its specificity is not known. The V gene is TRBV30, the J gene TRBJ2-2; 7 bases are shared with TRBD1. This receptor was obtained from an adult woman who had mild COVID-19 (a few samples of this study predate the infection). Cell type and time point are not known. The sample consisted of PBMCs or a T cell subset sorted from them (not recorded which). The CDR3 protein is CAWSRGLVANTGELFF. CDR3 in DNA: TGTGCCTGGAGTAGGGGGCTGGTGGCGAACACCGGGGAGCTGTTTTTT.